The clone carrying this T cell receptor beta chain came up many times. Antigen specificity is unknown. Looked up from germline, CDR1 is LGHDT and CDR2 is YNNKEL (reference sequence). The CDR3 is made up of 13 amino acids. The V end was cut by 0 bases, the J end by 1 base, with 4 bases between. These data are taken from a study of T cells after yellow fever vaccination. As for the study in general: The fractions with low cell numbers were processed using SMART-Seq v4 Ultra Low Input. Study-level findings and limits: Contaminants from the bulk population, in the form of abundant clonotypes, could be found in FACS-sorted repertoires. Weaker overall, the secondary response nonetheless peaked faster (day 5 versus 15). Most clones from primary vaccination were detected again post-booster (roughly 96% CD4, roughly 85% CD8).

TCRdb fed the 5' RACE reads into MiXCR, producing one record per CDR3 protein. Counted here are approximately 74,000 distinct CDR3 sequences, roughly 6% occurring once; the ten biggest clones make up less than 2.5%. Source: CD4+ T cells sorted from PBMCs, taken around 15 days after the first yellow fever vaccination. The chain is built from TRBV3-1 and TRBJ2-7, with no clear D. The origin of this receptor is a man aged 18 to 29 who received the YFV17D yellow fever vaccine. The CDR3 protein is CASSQEGSYEQYV. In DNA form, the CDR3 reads TGTGCCAGCAGCCAAGAGGGGTCCTACGAGCAGTACGTC.